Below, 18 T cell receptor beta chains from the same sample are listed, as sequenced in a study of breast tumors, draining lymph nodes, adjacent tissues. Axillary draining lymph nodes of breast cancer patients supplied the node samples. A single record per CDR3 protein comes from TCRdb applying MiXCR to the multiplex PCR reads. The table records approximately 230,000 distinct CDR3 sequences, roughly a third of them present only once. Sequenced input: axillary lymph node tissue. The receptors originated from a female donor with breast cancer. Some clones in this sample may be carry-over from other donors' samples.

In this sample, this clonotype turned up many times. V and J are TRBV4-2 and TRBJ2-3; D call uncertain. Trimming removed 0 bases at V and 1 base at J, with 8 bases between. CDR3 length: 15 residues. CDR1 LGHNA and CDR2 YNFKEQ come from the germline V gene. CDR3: CASSQEVGGTDTQYF. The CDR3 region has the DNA TGTGCCAGCAGCCAAGAAGTGGGTGGCACAGATACGCAGTATTTT.

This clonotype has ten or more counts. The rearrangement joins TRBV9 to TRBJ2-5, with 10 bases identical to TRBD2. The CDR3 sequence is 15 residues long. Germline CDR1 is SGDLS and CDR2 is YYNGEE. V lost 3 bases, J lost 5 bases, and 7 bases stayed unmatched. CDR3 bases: TGTGCCAGCAGCGCCCTAGCGGGAGAAGGTGAGACCCAGTACTTC. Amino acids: CASSALAGEGETQYF. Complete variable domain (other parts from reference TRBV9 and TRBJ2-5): DSGVTQTPKHLITATGQRVTLRCSPRSGDLSVYWYQQSLDQGLQFLIQYYNGEERAKGNILERFSAQQFPDLHSELNLSSLELGDSALYFCASSALAGEGETQYFGPGTRLLVL.

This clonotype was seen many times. The CDR3 nucleotides read TGTGCCAGCAGCTTGAACGGATTCACAGATACGCAGTATTTT. As protein: CASSLNGFTDTQYF. The chain combines TRBV5-5 with TRBJ2-3; D is unresolved. The CDR3 is made up of 14 amino acids. V gave up 1 base and J gave up 2 bases, with 8 bases separating them. The V gene's germline CDR1 is SGHKS and CDR2 YYEKEE (reference sequence).

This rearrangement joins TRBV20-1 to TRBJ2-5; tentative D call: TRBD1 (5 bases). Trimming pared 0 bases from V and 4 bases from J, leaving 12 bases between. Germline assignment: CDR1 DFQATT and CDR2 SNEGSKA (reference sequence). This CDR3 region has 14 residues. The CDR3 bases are TGCAGTGCTAGAGATGTGGGGCGCAGAGAGACCCAGTACTTC. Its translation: CSARDVGRRETQYF.

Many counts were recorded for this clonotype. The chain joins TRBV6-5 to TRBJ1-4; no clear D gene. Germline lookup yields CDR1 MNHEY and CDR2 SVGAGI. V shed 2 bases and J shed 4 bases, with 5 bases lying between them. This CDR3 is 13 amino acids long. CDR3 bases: TGTGCCAGCAGTTACAGACTTAATGAAAAACTGTTTTTT. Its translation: CASSYRLNEKLFF.

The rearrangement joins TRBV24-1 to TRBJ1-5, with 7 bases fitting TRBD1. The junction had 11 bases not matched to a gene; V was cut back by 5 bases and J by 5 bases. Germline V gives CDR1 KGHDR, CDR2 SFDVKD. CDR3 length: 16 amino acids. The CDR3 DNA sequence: TGTGCCACCAGTGCGTCGGGCAGGGGGATAGATCAGCCCCAGCATTTT. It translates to CATSASGRGIDQPQHF.

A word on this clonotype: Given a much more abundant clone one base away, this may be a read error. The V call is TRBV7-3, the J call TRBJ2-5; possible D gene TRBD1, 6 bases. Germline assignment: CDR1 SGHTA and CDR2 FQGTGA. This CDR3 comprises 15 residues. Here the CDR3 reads CASSLTGASGETQHF. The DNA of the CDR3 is TGTGCCAGCAGCTTAACGGGCGCTTCAGGGGAGACCCAGCACTTC.

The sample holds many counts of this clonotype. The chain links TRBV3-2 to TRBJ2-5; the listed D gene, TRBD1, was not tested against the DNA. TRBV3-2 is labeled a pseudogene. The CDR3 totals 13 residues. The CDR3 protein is CASSRGQGKTQYF. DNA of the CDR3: TGTGCCAGCAGCCGGGGACAGGGGAAGACCCAGTACTTC.

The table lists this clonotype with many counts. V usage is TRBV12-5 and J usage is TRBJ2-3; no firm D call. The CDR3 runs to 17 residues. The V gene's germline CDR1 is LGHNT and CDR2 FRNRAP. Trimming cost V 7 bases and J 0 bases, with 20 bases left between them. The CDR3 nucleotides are TGTGCTAGTGCCTTCCTTAGGAGTCTCGCTAGCACAGATACGCAGTATTTT. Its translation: CASAFLRSLASTDTQYF.

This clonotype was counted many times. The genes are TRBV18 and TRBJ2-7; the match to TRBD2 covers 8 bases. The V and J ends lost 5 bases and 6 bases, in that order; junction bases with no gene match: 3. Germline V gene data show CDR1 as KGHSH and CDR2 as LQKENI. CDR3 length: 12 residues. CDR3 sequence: CASSRTSPEQYF. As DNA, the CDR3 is TGTGCCAGCTCAAGGACTAGCCCCGAGCAGTACTTC.

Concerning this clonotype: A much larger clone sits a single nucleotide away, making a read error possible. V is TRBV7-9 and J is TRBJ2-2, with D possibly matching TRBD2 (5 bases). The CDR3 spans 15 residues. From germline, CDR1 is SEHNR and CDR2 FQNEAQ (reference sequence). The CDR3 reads CASSLDRSPTGELLF. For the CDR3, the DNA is TGTGCCAGCAGCTTAGATAGGTCTCCCACCGGGGAGCTGCTTTTT.

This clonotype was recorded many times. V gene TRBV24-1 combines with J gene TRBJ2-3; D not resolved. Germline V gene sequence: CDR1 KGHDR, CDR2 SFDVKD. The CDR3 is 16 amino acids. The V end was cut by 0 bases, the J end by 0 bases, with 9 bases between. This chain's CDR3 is CATSDLSISSTDTQYF. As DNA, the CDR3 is TGTGCCACCAGTGATTTGTCGATTAGCAGCACAGATACGCAGTATTTT.

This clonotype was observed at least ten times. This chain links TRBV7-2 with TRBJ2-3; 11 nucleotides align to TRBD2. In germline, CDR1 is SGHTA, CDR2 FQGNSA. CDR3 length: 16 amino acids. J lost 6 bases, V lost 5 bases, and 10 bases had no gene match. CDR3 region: CASSPGTSGYGDTQYF. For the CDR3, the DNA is TGTGCCAGCAGCCCCGGGACTAGCGGTTATGGGGATACGCAGTATTTT.

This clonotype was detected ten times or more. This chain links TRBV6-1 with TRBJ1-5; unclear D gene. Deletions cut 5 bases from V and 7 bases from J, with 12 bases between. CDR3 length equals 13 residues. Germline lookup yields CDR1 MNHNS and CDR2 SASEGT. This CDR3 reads CASSSKLGQPQHF. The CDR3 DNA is TGTGCCAGCAGTTCGAAGCTAGGACAGCCCCAGCATTTT.

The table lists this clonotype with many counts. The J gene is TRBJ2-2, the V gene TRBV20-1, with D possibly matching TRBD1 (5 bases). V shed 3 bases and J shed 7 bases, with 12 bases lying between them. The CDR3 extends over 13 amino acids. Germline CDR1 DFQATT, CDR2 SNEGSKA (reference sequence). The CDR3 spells CSASKGANGELFF. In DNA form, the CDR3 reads TGCAGTGCTAGCAAAGGGGCTAACGGGGAGCTGTTTTTT.

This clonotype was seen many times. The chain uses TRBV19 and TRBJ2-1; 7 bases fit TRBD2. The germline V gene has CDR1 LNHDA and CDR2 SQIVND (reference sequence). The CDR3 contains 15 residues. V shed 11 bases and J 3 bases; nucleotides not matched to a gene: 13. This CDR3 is CASAPTSSLYNEQFF. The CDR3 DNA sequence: TGTGCCTCAGCCCCGACTAGCTCTCTCTACAATGAGCAGTTCTTC. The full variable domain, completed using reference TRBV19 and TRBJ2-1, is DGGITQSPKYLFRKEGQNVTLSCEQNLNHDAMYWYRQDPGQGLRLIYYSQIVNDFQKGDIAEGYSVSREKKESFPLTVTSAQKNPTAFYLCASAPTSSLYNEQFFGPGTRLTVL.

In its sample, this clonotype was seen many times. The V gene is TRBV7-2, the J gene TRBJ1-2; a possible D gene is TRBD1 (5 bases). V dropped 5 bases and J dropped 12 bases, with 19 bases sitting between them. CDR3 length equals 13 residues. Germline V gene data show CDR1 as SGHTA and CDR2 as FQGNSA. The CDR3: CASSRRGGYGNTF. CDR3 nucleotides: TGTGCCAGCAGCCGGCGGGGGGGGTACGGGAACACCTTC. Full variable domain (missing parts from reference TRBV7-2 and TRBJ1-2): GAGVSQSPSNKVTEKGKDVELRCDPISGHTALYWYRQSLGQGLEFLIYFQGNSAPDKSGLPSDRFSAERTGGSVSTLTIQRTQQEDSAVYLCASSRRGGYGNTFGSGTRLTVV.

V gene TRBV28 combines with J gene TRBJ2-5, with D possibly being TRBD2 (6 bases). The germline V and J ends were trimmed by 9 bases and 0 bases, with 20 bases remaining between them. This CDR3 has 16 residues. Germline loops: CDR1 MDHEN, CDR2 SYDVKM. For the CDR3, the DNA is TGTGCCAGTAGGAGGGGTCGACAGTCGTACCAAGAGACCCAGTACTTC. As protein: CASRRGRQSYQETQYF. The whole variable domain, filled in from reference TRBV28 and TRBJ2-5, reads DVKVTQSSRYLVKRTGEKVFLECVQDMDHENMFWYRQDPGLGLRLIYFSYDVKMKEKGDIPEGYSVSREKKERFSLILESASTNQTSMYLCASRRGRQSYQETQYFGPGTRLLVL.